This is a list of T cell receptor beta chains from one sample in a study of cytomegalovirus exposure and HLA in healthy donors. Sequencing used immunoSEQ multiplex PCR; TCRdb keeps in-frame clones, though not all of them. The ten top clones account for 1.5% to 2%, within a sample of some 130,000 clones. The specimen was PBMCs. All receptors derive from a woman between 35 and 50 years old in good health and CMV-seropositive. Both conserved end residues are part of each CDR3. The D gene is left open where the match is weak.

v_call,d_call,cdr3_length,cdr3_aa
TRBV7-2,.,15,CASSPDSPNNYGYTF
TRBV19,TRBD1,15,CASSTQGSGANVLTF
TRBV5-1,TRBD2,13,CASSLDGTSTQYF
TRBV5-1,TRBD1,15,CASSRKGTGWETQYF
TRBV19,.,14,CASSRDGSNQPQHF
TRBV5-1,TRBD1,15,CASSPRTGNTGELFF
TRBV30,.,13,CAWSSRIQETQYF
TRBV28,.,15,CASSFTSSSGNTIYF
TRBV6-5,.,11,CASAEGNTIYF
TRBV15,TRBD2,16,CATSRETSGTLGTQYF
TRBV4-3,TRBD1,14,CASSQGDRGLGYTF
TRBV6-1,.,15,CASTGRADGSYEQYF
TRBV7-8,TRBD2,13,CASTRGGSYEQYF
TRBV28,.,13,CASSSPWPNTIYF
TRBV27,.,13,CATAGGGSYEQYF
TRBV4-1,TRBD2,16,CASSPTGDSGRGEQFF
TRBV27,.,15,CASSPLTASGNTIYF
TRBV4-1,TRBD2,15,CASSQGLAAYNEQFF
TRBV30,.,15,CAWTSPLGQREKLFF
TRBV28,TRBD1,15,CASSSTGQGWTEAFF